A selection of T cell receptor beta chains follows, all from one sample in a study of cytomegalovirus exposure and HLA in healthy donors. Method: immunoSEQ multiplex PCR; TCRdb's copy keeps in-frame clones and lacks some. The sample yields around 50,000 clones, approximately 80% seen once. Sequencing was performed on PBMCs. All receptors derive from a man aged 45-65 years in good health and CMV-seronegative. Each CDR3 is given with its conserved first and last residue. Fields, in order: D gene, J gene, clone size, V gene, CDR3 DNA, CDR3 protein. The D gene is left open where the match is weak. Only some rows state a clone size, as once, few, many or a class for expanded clones.

d_call: NA
j_call: TRBJ1-1
clone_size: NA
v_call: TRBV5-8
cdr3_nt: TGTGCCAGCAGCTGGGACGGGGGGATTTCTGAAGCTTTCTTT
cdr3_aa: CASSWDGGISEAFF

d_call: TRBD1
j_call: TRBJ1-5
clone_size: once
v_call: TRBV7-8
cdr3_nt: TGTGCCAGCAGCTTAGGGGGGGACAGGGCGGATCAGCCCCAGCATTTT
cdr3_aa: CASSLGGDRADQPQHF

d_call: NA
j_call: TRBJ1-2
clone_size: few
v_call: TRBV6-5
cdr3_nt: TGTGCCACATTAGCGGGGTCGGGGAGGAATGGCTACACCTTC
cdr3_aa: CATLAGSGRNGYTF

d_call: NA
j_call: TRBJ1-3
clone_size: NA
v_call: TRBV5-5
cdr3_nt: TGTGCCAGCAGCTGGCAGGCGTCAGGGATGGCTGGAAACACCATATATTTT
cdr3_aa: CASSWQASGMAGNTIYF

d_call: NA
j_call: TRBJ2-6
clone_size: NA
v_call: TRBV5-1
cdr3_nt: TGCGCCAGCAGCTCGCCCCTCGGGGTCTCTGGGGCCAACGTCCTGACTTTC
cdr3_aa: CASSSPLGVSGANVLTF

d_call: NA
j_call: TRBJ2-3
clone_size: NA
v_call: TRBV7-2
cdr3_nt: TGTGCCAGCAGCCAAGACCTTGTGGGGCCGCAGTATTTT
cdr3_aa: CASSQDLVGPQYF

d_call: NA
j_call: TRBJ2-7
clone_size: NA
v_call: TRBV12-2
cdr3_nt: TGTGCAAGTCGCCCACGACAGGAGGCCTACGAGCAGTACTTC
cdr3_aa: CASRPRQEAYEQYF

d_call: TRBD2
j_call: TRBJ2-7
clone_size: NA
v_call: TRBV2
cdr3_nt: TGTGCCAGCAGGGATTCCAGCGGGGGCCTCTCCTACGAGCAGTACTTC
cdr3_aa: CASRDSSGGLSYEQYF

d_call: NA
j_call: TRBJ2-7
clone_size: NA
v_call: TRBV5-1
cdr3_nt: TGCGCCAGCAGTTTTCAGGGGCCGACCTACGAGCAGTACTTC
cdr3_aa: CASSFQGPTYEQYF

d_call: NA
j_call: TRBJ2-1
clone_size: NA
v_call: TRBV7-9
cdr3_nt: TGTGCCAGCAGCTTTCAGGGGCCCGAGCAGTTCTTC
cdr3_aa: CASSFQGPEQFF

d_call: NA
j_call: TRBJ2-4
clone_size: NA
v_call: TRBV4-1
cdr3_nt: TGCGCCAGCAGCCAAGATCCCGCGCTAGCCAAAAACATTCAGTACTTC
cdr3_aa: CASSQDPALAKNIQYF

d_call: TRBD1
j_call: TRBJ1-1
clone_size: few
v_call: TRBV2
cdr3_nt: TGTGCCAGCGATACTGGGACAGGGCACACTGAAGCTTTCTTT
cdr3_aa: CASDTGTGHTEAFF

d_call: TRBD1
j_call: TRBJ2-7
clone_size: once
v_call: TRBV2
cdr3_nt: TGTGCCAGCAGTTCCGGGACAGCTACCTACGAGCAGTACTTC
cdr3_aa: CASSSGTATYEQYF

d_call: TRBD1
j_call: TRBJ2-7
clone_size: NA
v_call: TRBV2
cdr3_nt: TGTGCCAGCATCGTGGACAGGAGCACCTACGAGCAGTACTTC
cdr3_aa: CASIVDRSTYEQYF

d_call: NA
j_call: TRBJ2-5
clone_size: few
v_call: TRBV5-6
cdr3_nt: TGTGCCAGCAGCTTGGGGCCCCCTGGGGCAGGGTGGGCCCAAGAGACCCAGTACTTC
cdr3_aa: CASSLGPPGAGWAQETQYF

d_call: NA
j_call: TRBJ1-1
clone_size: NA
v_call: TRBV7-9
cdr3_nt: TGTGCCAGCAGCTTAGTAGGGAGGACTGAAGCTTTCTTT
cdr3_aa: CASSLVGRTEAFF

d_call: NA
j_call: TRBJ1-2
clone_size: NA
v_call: TRBV11-2
cdr3_nt: TGTGCCAGCAGCCCTGGACAGTTTTCTAACTATGGCTACACCTTC
cdr3_aa: CASSPGQFSNYGYTF

d_call: NA
j_call: TRBJ2-7
clone_size: few
v_call: TRBV1
cdr3_nt: TGCACCAGCAGCCAGATGCCCGGTCCCGGGTACGAGCAGTACTTC
cdr3_aa: CTSSQMPGPGYEQYF

d_call: TRBD2
j_call: TRBJ2-1
clone_size: NA
v_call: TRBV29-1
cdr3_nt: TGCAGCAGTCTCCGGGGGGTCGGACGCAATGAGCAGTTCTTC
cdr3_aa: CSSLRGVGRNEQFF

d_call: NA
j_call: TRBJ1-2
clone_size: NA
v_call: TRBV7-2
cdr3_nt: TGTGCCAGCAGCTTAACAGGGACCGGTGGCTACACCTTC
cdr3_aa: CASSLTGTGGYTF

d_call: NA
j_call: TRBJ2-5
clone_size: NA
v_call: TRBV5-4
cdr3_nt: TGTGCCAGCAGCTCTGAACGTGTAGCTAAGACCCAGTACTTC
cdr3_aa: CASSSERVAKTQYF

d_call: TRBD2
j_call: TRBJ2-3
clone_size: NA
v_call: TRBV2
cdr3_nt: TGTGCCAGCCTTGGCTGGACTAGCGGGGTCCCCCGGGGAGATACGCAGTATTTT
cdr3_aa: CASLGWTSGVPRGDTQYF

d_call: TRBD2
j_call: TRBJ2-3
clone_size: NA
v_call: TRBV7-7
cdr3_nt: TGTGCCAGCAGCTTAAGCGGGGGCACAGATACGCAGTATTTT
cdr3_aa: CASSLSGGTDTQYF

d_call: NA
j_call: TRBJ2-7
clone_size: NA
v_call: TRBV11-2
cdr3_nt: TGTGCCAGCAGCTTAGTTCATGCAGGTACAACCTACGAGCAGTACTTC
cdr3_aa: CASSLVHAGTTYEQYF

d_call: NA
j_call: TRBJ2-3
clone_size: NA
v_call: TRBV19
cdr3_nt: TGTGCCGTGGGGGGTGTCACAGATACGCAGTATTTT
cdr3_aa: CAVGGVTDTQYF

d_call: NA
j_call: TRBJ1-2
clone_size: NA
v_call: TRBV6-6
cdr3_nt: TGTGCCAGCATCCGCGAGGGGGGGCGCAACTATGGCTACACCTTC
cdr3_aa: CASIREGGRNYGYTF

d_call: TRBD1
j_call: TRBJ2-2
clone_size: NA
v_call: TRBV2
cdr3_nt: TGTGCCAGCACCGACAGGGGAAGCGGAACCGGGGAGCTGTTTTTT
cdr3_aa: CASTDRGSGTGELFF

d_call: NA
j_call: TRBJ2-1
clone_size: NA
v_call: TRBV4-2
cdr3_nt: TGTGCCAGCAGCCAAGATGGGTACAGGGACGATGAGCAGTTCTTC
cdr3_aa: CASSQDGYRDDEQFF

d_call: TRBD2
j_call: TRBJ2-2
clone_size: NA
v_call: TRBV19
cdr3_nt: TGTGCCAGTAGTACAGCCGGGGGGGCGAACACCGGGGAGCTGTTTTTT
cdr3_aa: CASSTAGGANTGELFF